The rows below give T cell receptor beta chains drawn from one sample of a study of blood T cell repertoires in COVID-19. The table came from immunoSEQ multiplex PCR; TCRdb's copy has only in-frame clones and leaves some out. The repertoire holds about 120,000 clones, with 80% to 90% as singletons. Sequences were obtained from peripheral blood. The receptors originated from a man in his 70s with active or convalescent COVID-19. The conserved cysteine and the conserved F or W are not part of the CDR3 here. Each record gives: V gene, CDR3 protein.

>TRBV28
ASSSLRQHNEAF
>TRBV28
ASSFGGEVGGYT
>TRBV28
ASRKTGFGENCF
>TRBV19
ASSMGGAQPQH
>TRBV19
ASNLVGTGANQPQH
>TRBV27
ASSSTGMTQY
>TRBV18
ASSPGVTGANVLT
>TRBV19
ASSMGTGSRDTQY
>TRBV7-8
ASSLEGPGLTQY
>TRBV5-3
ARSSRTSGSYEQY
>TRBV19
ASSIDPLRGQY
>TRBV19
ASSAGGGGNQPQH
>TRBV18
ASSRVGGETEAF
>TRBV9
ASSPGQGATNEKLF
>TRBV28
ASSLFQAYRGEQF
>TRBV24-1
ATSDIQGAADTQY
>TRBV19
ASSPRTDGWRLSYEQY
>TRBV19
ASITGASSNQPQH
>TRBV11-2
ASSQTNTGELF
>TRBV15
ATSRDRGSLDGYT
>TRBV18
ASSPVGSENTEAF
>TRBV7-8
ASSSGGGQGRTEAF
>TRBV18
ASSPTGTPSSNQPQH
>TRBV9
ASNQGGTYNEQF
>TRBV3-1/TRBV3-2
ASTQSSGKYRSSYNEQF
>TRBV4-1
ASSQAASGRGDEQF
>TRBV9
ASSALAGVGDTQY
>TRBV2
ASSDTYNEQF
>TRBV10-2
ASLGTNEKLF
>TRBV19
ASSVAVASTDTQY
>TRBV18
ASSPGQSTDTQY
>TRBV2
ASSPLLATNEKLF
>TRBV19
ASSDREDSPLH
>TRBV11-2
ASSLLQQGLGYGYT
>TRBV24-1
ATSDQRRGSSYNEQF
>TRBV9
ASSPQGRVEIGELF
>TRBV19
ASTLPNYGYT
>TRBV7-2
ASSLARAGANTGELF
>TRBV9
ASSVDGAPQETQY
>TRBV28
ASSWELGSYGYT
>TRBV15
ATSDSLSGANVLT
>TRBV27
ASSLFSTDTQY
>TRBV7-2
ASSLKQGGTEAF
>TRBV28
ASSFPLAGDSFEQY
>TRBV11-2
ASSPGTSASYEQY
>TRBV10-1
ASRAGQANTGELF
>TRBV6-5
ASSYLEPSTNEQF
>TRBV11-3
ASSLGLNTGEQY
>TRBV2
ASHLADRRNEQF
>TRBV4-1
ASSQERAWAGGTDTQY
>TRBV24-1
ATSDYSYEQF
>TRBV6-5
ASTARGANTEAF
>TRBV12-5
ASAKGSGSDEQF
>TRBV19
ASSIVRDSHEAF
>TRBV27
ASSWGVGNEQF